This T cell receptor (beta chain) emerged from a study of blood T cells in healthy people across ages. Around 10 milliliters of peripheral blood were drawn from each donor. With a J-beta primer mix and a sample-barcoded 5' primer, a second PCR ran 7 to 11 cycles. MiXCR was run by TCRdb on the 5' RACE reads, yielding one entry per CDR3 protein. This table holds roughly 700,000 distinct CDR3 sequences, about half found once. The germline V gene encodes CDR1 SGHTA and CDR2 FQGTGA. V lost 1 base to trimming and J lost 2 bases, with 13 bases between them. This CDR3 is built from 16 residues. Regarding this clonotype: As yet, its antigen is unknown.

Study-wide points: PBMC samples, being unsorted, prevented any conclusive comparison of naive and antigen-experienced cells.

The source of this sequence is a woman aged 55-70 years in good health. The chain recombines TRBV7-3 with TRBJ2-3; the D gene could be TRBD1 or TRBD2 (6 bases each). The sample comprised blood. The CDR3 loop reads CASSLSFGGPTDTQYF. CDR3 in DNA: TGTGCCAGCAGCTTAAGTTTCGGGGGCCCCACAGATACGCAGTATTTT.